This record concerns one T cell receptor beta chain sequence. Its antigen remains undetermined. The record has no base qualities; no much larger clone is one base away. The data derive from a study of OX40 agonist ivuxolimab in advanced cancers. Study-level background: Ivuxolimab was an agonistic, fully human IgG2 monoclonal antibody directed against OX40 (CD134), a costimulatory receptor. Intravenous ivuxolimab was administered to patients every 2 weeks at six dose levels: 0.01, 0.1, 0.3, 1.5, 3 and 10 mg/kg. Of the roughly 50 dose-escalation patients, hepatocellular carcinoma was present in about 20, melanoma in around 15, renal cell carcinoma in 9 and head and neck cancer in 9. In the dose-escalation cohort, around four fifths of patients were male, and the mean age was roughly 60 years with a range of roughly 23 to 79. Prior anti-PD-1, anti-PD-L1 or anti-CTLA-4 therapy was permitted, and checkpoint inhibitors had been received by approximately 39% of dose-escalation patients. Partial responses occurred in three dose-escalation patients, of whom one had hepatocellular carcinoma and two had cutaneous melanoma. Peripheral TCRbeta sequencing was intended to test whether TCR sequence diversity was altered and clonal T-cell expansion was caused by ivuxolimab. The monotherapy dose-escalation portion (N ≈ 50 patients) of the phase I ivuxolimab trial is reported in the paper.

Paper-wide results and their limitations: The antigen specificity of the peripheral T cells that underwent clonal expansion was not determined. After ivuxolimab, expanded clones were on average more numerous among CD8+ T cells than among CD4+ T cells. Low levels of normalized T-cell clonal expansion were also seen in some patients who did not respond. At doses from 0.1 to 3.0 mg/kg, clonal expansion was seen in both CD4+ and CD8+ blood T cells between baseline and week 6. Partial responders in the 0.1-3.0 mg/kg groups had among the lowest normalized peripheral clonal expansion, especially among CD8+ T cells.

The trial excluded patients who had a history of autoimmune disease or were on systemic immunosuppression. Peripheral blood for TCR sequencing was collected from all dose cohorts at baseline, on cycle 4 day 1, and on cycle 7 day 1. Samples were obtained from an open-label, multicenter, first-in-human phase I dose-escalation trial of ivuxolimab. Adults with locally advanced or metastatic melanoma, renal cell carcinoma, hepatocellular carcinoma or head and neck squamous cell carcinoma were enrolled in the trial. CD4+ and CD8+ T cells were sorted separately from peripheral blood before TCR sequencing. Genomic DNA was isolated from the sorted cells so that the TCRbeta CDR3 region could be sequenced. The immunoSEQ Assay was used to sequence the TCRbeta CDR3 regions. TCRdb mirrors the immuneACCESS table, restricted to in-frame sequences. Some clones are absent from its copies; in checked studies, under half trace to an unresolved V gene, and the reason for the others is unknown. The sample records around 64,000 clones, roughly 82% of which are singletons. Around 2.1% of the sample lies in the top ten.

Deletion took 8 bases off V and 0 bases off J, with a span of 16 bases between the germline ends. CDR1 and CDR2 were assigned from the germline V gene (reference sequence) as LNHDA and SQIVND. The CDR3 measures 15 amino acids from cysteine to phenylalanine. This entry keeps only the CDR3 DNA: 45 bases, framed from base 1. The starting material was CD4+ or CD8+ T cells sorted from blood, obtained in a trial of the OX40 agonist ivuxolimab. The TCR comes from an adult with an advanced solid tumor such as melanoma, head and neck, liver or kidney cancer. The chain is made from TRBV19 and TRBJ1-1; TRBD1 is a possible D gene, resting on 5 matching bases. The CDR3 loop reads CASRRRQRMNTEAFF. At the DNA level, the sequence is TGTGCCAGTCGCAGAAGACAGAGGATGAACACTGAAGCTTTCTTT.